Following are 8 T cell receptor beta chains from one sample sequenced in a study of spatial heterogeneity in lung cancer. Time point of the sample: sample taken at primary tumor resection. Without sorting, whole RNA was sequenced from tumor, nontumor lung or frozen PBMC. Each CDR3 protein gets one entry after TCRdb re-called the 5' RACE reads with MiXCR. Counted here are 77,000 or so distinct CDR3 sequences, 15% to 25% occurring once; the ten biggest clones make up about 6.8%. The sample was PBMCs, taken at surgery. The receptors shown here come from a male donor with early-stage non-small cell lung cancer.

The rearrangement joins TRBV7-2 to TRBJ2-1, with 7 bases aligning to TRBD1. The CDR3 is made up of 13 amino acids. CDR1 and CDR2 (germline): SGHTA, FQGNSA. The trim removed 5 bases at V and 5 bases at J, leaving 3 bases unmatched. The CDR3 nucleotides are TGTGCCAGCAGCCGTGACAGGGACAATGAGCAGTTCTTC. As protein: CASSRDRDNEQFF.

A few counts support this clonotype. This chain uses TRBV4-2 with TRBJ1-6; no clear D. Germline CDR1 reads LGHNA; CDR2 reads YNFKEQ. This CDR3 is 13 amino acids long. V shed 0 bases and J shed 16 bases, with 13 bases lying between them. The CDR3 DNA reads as TGTGCCAGCAGCCAAGAAACGGGGTCACAACTCCACTTT. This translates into CASSQETGSQLHF.

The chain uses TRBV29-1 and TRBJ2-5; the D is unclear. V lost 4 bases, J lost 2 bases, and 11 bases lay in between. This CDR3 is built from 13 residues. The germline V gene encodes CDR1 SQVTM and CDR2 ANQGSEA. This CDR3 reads CSVGGSRQETQYF. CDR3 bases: TGCAGCGTTGGGGGTTCCCGTCAAGAGACCCAGTACTTC.

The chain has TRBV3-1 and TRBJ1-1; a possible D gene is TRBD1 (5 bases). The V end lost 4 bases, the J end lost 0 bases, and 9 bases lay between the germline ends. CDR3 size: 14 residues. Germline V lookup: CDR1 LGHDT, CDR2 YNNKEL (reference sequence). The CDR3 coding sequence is TGTGCCAGCAGCCCCGGGACCATGAACACTGAAGCTTTCTTT. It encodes CASSPGTMNTEAFF. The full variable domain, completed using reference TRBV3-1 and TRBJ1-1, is DTAVSQTPKYLVTQMGNDKSIKCEQNLGHDTMYWYKQDSKKFLKIMFSYNNKELIINETVPNRFSPKSPDKAHLNLHINSLELGDSAVYFCASSPGTMNTEAFFGQGTRLTVV.

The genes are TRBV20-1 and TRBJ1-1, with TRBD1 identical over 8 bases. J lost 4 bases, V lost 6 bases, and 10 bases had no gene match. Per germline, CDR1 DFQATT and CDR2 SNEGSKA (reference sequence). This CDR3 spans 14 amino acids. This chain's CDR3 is CSAHADRGPTEAFF. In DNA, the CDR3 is TGCAGTGCCCACGCTGACAGGGGTCCCACTGAAGCTTTCTTT.

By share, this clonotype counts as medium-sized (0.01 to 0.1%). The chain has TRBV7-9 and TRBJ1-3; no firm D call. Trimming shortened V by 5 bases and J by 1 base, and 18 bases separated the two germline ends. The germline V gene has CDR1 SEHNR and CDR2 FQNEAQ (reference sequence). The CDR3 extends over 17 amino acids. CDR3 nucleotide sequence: TGTGCCAGCAGCGACGAAACGACCTTCTTGTCTGGAAACACCATATATTTT. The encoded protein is CASSDETTFLSGNTIYF.

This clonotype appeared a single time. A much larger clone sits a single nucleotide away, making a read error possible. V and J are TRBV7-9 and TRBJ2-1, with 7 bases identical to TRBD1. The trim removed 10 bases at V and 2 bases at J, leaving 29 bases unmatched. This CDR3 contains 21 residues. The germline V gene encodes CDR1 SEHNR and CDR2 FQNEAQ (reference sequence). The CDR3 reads CATHPLSAGGVRQSPYNEQFF. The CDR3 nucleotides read TGTGCCACCCATCCCCTATCCGCAGGGGGAGTCAGGCAGAGCCCCTACAATGAGCAGTTCTTC.

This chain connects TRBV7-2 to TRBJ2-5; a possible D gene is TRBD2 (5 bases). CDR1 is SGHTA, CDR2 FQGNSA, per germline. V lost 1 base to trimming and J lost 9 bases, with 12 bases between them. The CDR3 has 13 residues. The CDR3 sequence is CASSLEPRGPQYF. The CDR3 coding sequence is TGTGCCAGCAGCTTAGAACCCCGAGGGCCCCAGTACTTC.